The 19 T cell receptor beta chains reported below all come from one sample, sequenced in a study of metastatic and nonmetastatic thyroid tumors. TCRdb re-called clones from the PCR reads using MiXCR. The sample consists of 4,000 to 5,000 clones, over 25% of them appearing once. Thyroid surgery took place with no prior treatment in any patient. The sequenced sample was adjacent normal tissue. The receptors originated from a female donor with papillary thyroid cancer or a benign thyroid nodule (not recorded which). Some clones in this sample may be carry-over from other donors' samples.

This clone was observed a handful of times. The chain is built from TRBV12-3 or TRBV12-4 and TRBJ1-2; D not resolved. Trimming took off 0 bases at V and 8 bases at J, with 10 bases between the two ends. The CDR3 consists of 13 residues. As DNA, the CDR3 is TGTGCCAGCAGTTTAGCCACTTTCGGGGGCTACACCTTC. Protein: CASSLATFGGYTF.

This rearrangement joins TRBV11-1 to TRBJ2-1; a possible D gene is TRBD1 (6 bases). Germline loops: CDR1 SGHAT, CDR2 FQDESV (reference sequence). Trimming took off 1 base at V and 7 bases at J, with 14 bases between the two ends. The CDR3 sequence is 15 residues long. CDR3 protein: CASSLVGRGANEQFF. The DNA for the CDR3 is TGTGCCAGCAGCTTAGTTGGCAGGGGTGCAAATGAGCAGTTCTTC.

The rearrangement joins TRBV11-3 to TRBJ1-2; D is possibly TRBD1 (6 bases). CDR3 length equals 13 residues. V shed 5 bases and J shed 3 bases, with 10 bases lying between them. Germline CDR1 is SGHNT and CDR2 is YENEEA. For the CDR3, the DNA is TGTGCCAGCAGCGGACAGTTAGACTATGGCTACACCTTC. Translation gives CASSGQLDYGYTF.

This clone turned up a few times. V gene TRBV6-1 combines with J gene TRBJ2-7, with 7 bases identical to TRBD1. The CDR3 loop spans 13 amino acids. With V trimmed by 6 bases and J by 6 bases, 8 bases remained unmatched. In germline, CDR1 is MNHNS, CDR2 SASEGT. CDR3 bases: TGTGCCAGCAGGTATGACAGGGTCACCGAGCAGTACTTC. Amino acids: CASRYDRVTEQYF.

This clone counts as medium-sized. The rearrangement joins TRBV4-2 to TRBJ1-5; D is ambiguous. The V gene lost 0 bases and the J gene lost 2 bases, with 5 bases spanning the gap. In germline, CDR1 is LGHNA, CDR2 YNFKEQ. The CDR3 is 14 residues long. DNA for the CDR3: TGTGCCAGCAGCCAAGAAGTGGGCAATCAGCCCCAGCATTTT. Protein product: CASSQEVGNQPQHF.

This clone has more than one count but fewer than ten. The chain couples TRBV12-3 or TRBV12-4 to TRBJ1-5; no definite D call. V lost 5 bases and J lost 3, with 5 bases in between. There are 12 residues in the CDR3. The CDR3 sequence is CASSTDNQPQHF. CDR3 bases: TGTGCCAGCAGTACAGACAATCAGCCCCAGCATTTT.

The sample holds a few counts of this clone. Because it lacks the conserved phenylalanine or tryptophan at the end, this CDR3 is likely a read error. J is TRBJ1-5 and V is TRBV2; TRBD1 matches 7 bases. Germline V gene lookup returns CDR1 SNHLY and CDR2 FYNNEI. J was trimmed by 7 bases and V by 8 bases; bases with no gene match: 11. The CDR3 loop spans 14 amino acids. In DNA form, the CDR3 reads TGTGCCAGCTCACGTGACAGGGTAGAACAGCCCCAGCATGAT. Encoded protein: CASSRDRVEQPQHD.

In this sample, this clone is medium-sized (0.01 to 0.1%). The chain uses TRBV9 and TRBJ2-3; no clear D. Trimming removed 3 bases at V and 2 bases at J, with 13 bases between. There are 15 residues in the CDR3. Germline V gene data show CDR1 as SGDLS and CDR2 as YYNGEE. CDR3 sequence: CASSEESGYTDTQYF. CDR3 DNA: TGTGCCAGCAGCGAGGAGAGTGGGTACACAGATACGCAGTATTTT. Variable domain in full (rest from reference TRBV9 and TRBJ2-3): DSGVTQTPKHLITATGQRVTLRCSPRSGDLSVYWYQQSLDQGLQFLIQYYNGEERAKGNILERFSAQQFPDLHSELNLSSLELGDSALYFCASSEESGYTDTQYFGPGTRLTVL.

As to this clone: Other DNA variants within this sample encode the same CDR3. This chain joins TRBV28 and TRBJ2-5; tentatively, D is TRBD2 (6 bases). Germline V gene sequence: CDR1 MDHEN, CDR2 SYDVKM. V gave up 7 bases and J gave up 4 bases, with 16 bases separating them. The CDR3 has 14 amino acids. CDR3 DNA sequence: TGTGCCAGCACTCACCATGGGGGGTCAGAGACCCAGTACTTC. It is translated as CASTHHGGSETQYF. Combining the CDR3 with reference TRBV28 and TRBJ2-5 gives the whole variable domain DVKVTQSSRYLVKRTGEKVFLECVQDMDHENMFWYRQDPGLGLRLIYFSYDVKMKEKGDIPEGYSVSREKKERFSLILESASTNQTSMYLCASTHHGGSETQYFGPGTRLLVL.

In its sample, this clone was seen a few times. The genes are TRBV19 and TRBJ2-7; D gene uncertain. V lost 5 bases and J 3 bases, leaving 14 bases between the germline ends. The V gene's germline CDR1 is LNHDA and CDR2 SQIVND (reference sequence). This CDR3 region has 14 residues. DNA for the CDR3: TGTGCCAGTAGTTCCTGGCTACAGCGCTACGAGCAGTACTTC. Encoded protein: CASSSWLQRYEQYF.

The chain combines TRBV7-2 with TRBJ2-7; D possibly matches TRBD1 or TRBD2 (6 bases each). Trimming left V 5 bases short and J 5 bases short, with 19 bases between. The CDR3 consists of 15 residues. Germline assignment: CDR1 SGHTA and CDR2 FQGNSA. The DNA for the CDR3 is TGTGCCAGCAGCAACCCTATGTCGGGGGCCCACGAGCAGTACTTC. Translated: CASSNPMSGAHEQYF.

The chain is built from TRBV6-1 and TRBJ1-1; D may be TRBD1 (6 bases). CDR1 MNHNS and CDR2 SASEGT come from the germline V gene. V was pared by 7 bases and J by 2 bases, with 14 bases between. The CDR3 is 14 amino acids. CDR3 loop: CASIPTGLNTEAFF. In nucleotides, the CDR3 is TGTGCCAGCATCCCCACAGGGCTAAACACTGAAGCTTTCTTT.

Within the sample, this clone is medium-sized (0.01 to 0.1%). The chain carries TRBV6-5 and TRBJ2-1; D remains unclear. Germline assignment: CDR1 MNHEY and CDR2 SVGAGI. The CDR3 extends over 15 amino acids. The germline V and J ends were trimmed by 0 bases and 7 bases, with 13 bases remaining between them. The CDR3 DNA reads TGTGCCAGCAGTTACTCGATGCGCAGCCCGAATGAGCAGTTCTTC. As protein: CASSYSMRSPNEQFF.

The chain links TRBV27 to TRBJ2-2, with unresolved D. The CDR3 loop spans 14 amino acids. V lost 3 bases and J 5 bases, leaving 10 bases between the germline ends. Germline V gene lookup returns CDR1 MNHEY and CDR2 SMNVEV (reference sequence). The CDR3: CASSFGTLTGELFF. In nucleotides, the CDR3 is TGTGCCAGCAGTTTTGGAACGTTAACCGGGGAGCTGTTTTTT.

In its sample, this clone ranks as medium-sized. DNA of the CDR3: TGCAGTGCTTTCCAGGGGTCTGGGGCCAACGTCCTGACTTTC. Protein sequence: CSAFQGSGANVLTF. V gene TRBV20-1 combines with J gene TRBJ2-6, with D maybe TRBD1 (6 bases). Trimming removed 5 bases from V and 1 base from J, with 9 bases in between. CDR1 and CDR2 from the germline V gene are DFQATT and SNEGSKA (reference sequence). This CDR3 is 14 amino acids long.

Here the CDR3 DNA reads TGCGCCAGCAGCTATTGGTCAGGGAACACTGAAGCTTTCTTT. The encoded protein is CASSYWSGNTEAFF. The J gene is TRBJ1-1, the V gene TRBV5-1; the D is unclear. CDR3 length: 14 amino acids. Germline assignment: CDR1 SGHRS and CDR2 YFSETQ. The ends were cut back, 3 bases at V and 1 base at J, with 10 bases in the middle. Complete variable domain (other parts from reference TRBV5-1 and TRBJ1-1): KAGVTQTPRYLIKTRGQQVTLSCSPISGHRSVSWYQQTPGQGLQFLFEYFSETQRNKGNFPGRFSGRQFSNSRSEMNVSTLELGDSALYLCASSYWSGNTEAFFGQGTRLTVV.

The chain combines TRBV5-1 with TRBJ1-1; D might be TRBD1 (5 bases). V shed 4 bases and J shed 4 bases, with 11 bases lying between them. Germline-derived CDR1 and CDR2 are SGHRS and YFSETQ. There are 13 residues in the CDR3. The CDR3 protein is CASSVLGGTEAFF. In DNA form, the CDR3 reads TGCGCCAGCAGCGTCTTGGGGGGCACTGAAGCTTTCTTT.

The chain couples TRBV6-2 or TRBV6-3 to TRBJ2-7, with 9 bases lining up with TRBD2. This CDR3 contains 17 residues. Germline V gene lookup returns CDR1 MNHEY and CDR2 SVGEGT. Trimming took 4 bases from V and 2 from J; bases not matched to a gene: 12. As DNA, the CDR3 is TGTGCCAGCAGTTTCCCCTTAGCGGGAGTAAACACCTACGAGCAGTACTTC. The encoded protein is CASSFPLAGVNTYEQYF.

The chain combines TRBV15 with TRBJ1-5, with a possible D match to TRBD1 (5 bases). The germline V gene has CDR1 LNHNV and CDR2 YYDKDF (reference sequence). The CDR3 sequence is 14 residues long. The germline V and J ends were trimmed by 1 base and 6 bases, with 10 bases remaining between them. The CDR3 spells CATSRVGGGQPQHF. In nucleotides, the CDR3 is TGTGCCACCAGCAGAGTGGGGGGAGGTCAGCCCCAGCATTTT.